Sequencing of this T cell receptor (beta chain) was carried out in a study of B cell selection in AIRE deficiency. Whole-study findings and limits: About a third of healthy-shared Treg sequences were found among patient Tconv cells. Shared Treg sequences were biased toward short CDR3s with few non-templated nucleotide insertions. AIRE-deficient Tconv and Treg repertoires matched healthy donors in TCRBV, CDR3 length, diversity.

Sequencing used immunoSEQ multiplex PCR; TCRdb keeps in-frame clones, though not all of them. The sample gives around 23,000 clones, about 95% of which show up once; roughly 0.26% is in the top ten. Details on this clone: Its antigen is not known.

CD4+CD127+ cells were sorted as the conventional CD4 T cells. The germline gives CDR1 SNHLY, CDR2 FYNNEI. After removal of 6 bases from V and 5 bases from J, the junction contained 12 bases not matched to a gene. The CDR3 is 15 amino acids. This clonotype was sampled from a human donor in good health. The chain uses TRBV2 and TRBJ2-5; TRBD1 matches 7 bases. Sequencing input: CD4+CD127+ conventional T cells sorted from PBMCs. The CDR3 DNA reads TGTGCCAGCAGGGAAAGGACAGGCGTGGGGGAGACCCAGTACTTC. Translating gives CASRERTGVGETQYF.